The 32 T cell receptor beta chains in this list originate from one sample, sequenced in a study of shared clonotypes between healthy human individuals. Repertoires were generated with immunoSEQ multiplex PCR, while TCRdb's copy carries only in-frame clones and drops some. Here the sample spans 740,000 or so clones, roughly 72% being singletons. The sequencing input was memory CD4+ T cells sorted from blood. Subset in this sample: CD45RA-negative fraction. Receptors were obtained from a woman aged 25 to 45 in good health.

The J gene is TRBJ2-1, the V gene TRBV7-3, with 9 bases fitting TRBD1. This CDR3 has 15 residues. The junction had 5 bases not matched to a gene; V was cut back by 0 bases and J by 8 bases. The V gene's germline CDR1 is SGHTA and CDR2 FQGTGA. The CDR3 spells CASSLTGQGHDEQFF. The CDR3 DNA is TGTGCCAGCAGCTTAACGGGACAGGGCCACGATGAGCAGTTCTTC. Full variable domain (outside the CDR3, taken from reference TRBV7-3 and TRBJ2-1): GAGVSQTPSNKVTEKGKYVELRCDPISGHTALYWYRQSLGQGPEFLIYFQGTGAADDSGLPNDRFFAVRPEGSVSTLKIQRTERGDSAVYLCASSLTGQGHDEQFFGPGTRLTVL.

The chain is built from TRBV5-1 and TRBJ1-1; D is ambiguous. The length of the CDR3 is 12 residues. Germline CDR1 and CDR2: SGHRS and YFSETQ. The V end lost 4 bases, the J end lost 3 bases, and 7 bases lay between the germline ends. CDR3 sequence: CASSGRDTEAFF. CDR3 sequence (DNA): TGCGCCAGCAGCGGTAGAGACACTGAAGCTTTCTTT.

The rearrangement uses TRBV5-4 and TRBJ2-6; the match to TRBD1 covers 7 bases. The V segment lost 0 bases and the J segment 0 bases; nucleotides outside the gene matches: 3. The CDR3 has 17 residues. Germline values: CDR1 SGHNT, CDR2 YYREEE (reference sequence). CDR3 sequence (DNA): TGTGCCAGCAGCTTGGGGGACAGTAACTCTGGGGCCAACGTCCTGACTTTC. It yields the protein CASSLGDSNSGANVLTF.

This clone is a singleton in its sample. This sequence joins TRBV7-6 and TRBJ1-2, with D uncertain. This CDR3 spans 13 amino acids. The germline V gene encodes CDR1 SGHVS and CDR2 FNYEAQ. The V and J ends lost 1 base and 2 bases respectively, with 5 bases between them. The CDR3: CASSLGLNYGYTF. The CDR3 DNA is TGTGCCAGCAGCTTAGGATTGAACTATGGCTACACCTTC. The full variable domain, completed using reference TRBV7-6 and TRBJ1-2, is GAGVSQSPRYKVTKRGQDVALRCDPISGHVSLYWYRQALGQGPEFLTYFNYEAQQDKSGLPNDRFSAERPEGSISTLTIQRTEQRDSAMYRCASSLGLNYGYTFGSGTRLTVV.

The chain employs TRBV6-5 and TRBJ1-1; TRBD1 agrees at 7 bases. Per germline, CDR1 MNHEY and CDR2 SVGAGI. J gave up 6 bases and V 5 bases, and 3 bases lay outside the gene matches. The CDR3 covers 12 residues. The CDR3 nucleotides read TGTGCCAGCAGTCTCAGGGGGTCTGAAGCTTTCTTT. Encoded protein: CASSLRGSEAFF.

The gene calls are TRBV25-1 and TRBJ2-2, with TRBD2 matching over 8 bases. Per the germline V gene, CDR1 is MGHDK and CDR2 is SYGVNS. With V trimmed by 3 bases and J by 1 base, 7 bases remained unmatched. This CDR3 region has 17 residues. CDR3 sequence: CASSEQPSGGNTGELFF. The CDR3 region has the DNA TGTGCCAGCAGTGAGCAACCGAGCGGGGGGAACACCGGGGAGCTGTTTTTT. The whole variable domain, remainder taken from reference TRBV25-1 and TRBJ2-2, is EADIYQTPRYLVIGTGKKITLECSQTMGHDKMYWYQQDPGMELHLIHYSYGVNSTEKGDLSSESTVSRIRTEHFPLTLESARPSHTSQYLCASSEQPSGGNTGELFFGEGSRLTVL.

This clone was seen once. The chain links TRBV10-3 to TRBJ2-2; D might be TRBD1 or TRBD2, each matching 5 bases. Trimming took 3 bases from V and 3 from J, leaving 8 bases between them. Looked up from germline, CDR1 is ENHRY and CDR2 is SYGVKD. This CDR3 contains 14 residues. CDR3 sequence reads: CAISDLGDTGELFF. CDR3 DNA sequence: TGTGCCATCAGTGATTTGGGGGACACCGGGGAGCTGTTTTTT.

The genes are TRBV18 and TRBJ1-2; D is perhaps TRBD1 (5 bases). Germline CDR1 reads KGHSH; CDR2 reads LQKENI. Trimming left V 2 bases short and J 3 bases short, with 10 bases between. CDR3 length: 14 amino acids. The CDR3 DNA reads as TGTGCCAGCTCACCAGCAGGGATTGACTATGGCTACACCTTC. Protein product: CASSPAGIDYGYTF.

The V and J genes are TRBV30 and TRBJ2-5, with TRBD2 matching over 13 bases. The J call is uncertain, as TRBJ2-7 better fits the DNA end. The CDR3 consists of 12 residues. From germline, CDR1 is GTSNPN and CDR2 SVGIG (reference sequence). The CDR3 DNA follows: TGTGCCTGGGGACTAGCGGGAGTCGAGCAGTACTTC. Translation gives CAWGLAGVEQYF.

The chain couples TRBV7-3 to TRBJ2-3; D gene uncertain. From germline, CDR1 is SGHTA and CDR2 FQGTGA. With 4 bases removed from V and 6 bases from J, the gap between germline ends came to 17 bases. This CDR3 is 15 amino acids long. The CDR3 sequence: CASSSVLDGLDTQYF. The CDR3, as DNA: TGTGCCAGCAGCTCGGTTCTAGATGGCCTCGATACGCAGTATTTT. Filled out from reference TRBV7-3 and TRBJ2-3, the complete variable domain reads GAGVSQTPSNKVTEKGKYVELRCDPISGHTALYWYRQSLGQGPEFLIYFQGTGAADDSGLPNDRFFAVRPEGSVSTLKIQRTERGDSAVYLCASSSVLDGLDTQYFGPGTRLTVL.

This chain links TRBV5-1 with TRBJ2-7; possible D gene TRBD2, 5 bases. This CDR3 contains 15 residues. In germline, CDR1 is SGHRS, CDR2 YFSETQ. Trimming pared 4 bases from V and 4 bases from J, leaving 18 bases between. CDR3 amino acids: CASSKLEGGEYEQYF. The CDR3 nucleotides read TGCGCCAGCAGCAAGTTAGAGGGTGGAGAATACGAGCAGTACTTC.

The chain uses TRBV19 and TRBJ1-4; D gene unclear. The germline CDR1 and CDR2 sequences are LNHDA and SQIVND (reference sequence). CDR3 length equals 13 residues. V was pared by 5 bases and J by 10 bases, with 14 bases between. CDR3 coding DNA: TGTGCCAGTAGTGTCCGGGAGTCGAGAAAACTGTTTTTT. The encoded protein is CASSVRESRKLFF. The entire variable domain, with the rest obtained from reference TRBV19 and TRBJ1-4, is as follows: DGGITQSPKYLFRKEGQNVTLSCEQNLNHDAMYWYRQDPGQGLRLIYYSQIVNDFQKGDIAEGYSVSREKKESFPLTVTSAQKNPTAFYLCASSVRESRKLFFGSGTQLSVL.

The gene calls are TRBV9 and TRBJ2-7; 10 bases are a match to TRBD1. CDR3 length equals 15 residues. Per germline, CDR1 SGDLS and CDR2 YYNGEE. V dropped 4 bases and J dropped 4; count of bases not matched to a gene: 8. CDR3: CASSPHGTGVYEQYF. DNA for the CDR3: TGTGCCAGCAGCCCTCACGGGACAGGGGTGTACGAGCAGTACTTC.

A few counts support this clone. The gene calls are TRBV7-9 and TRBJ1-1, with 8 bases fitting TRBD1. The V and J ends lost 5 bases and 5 bases, in that order; junction bases with no gene match: 7. Germline V gene data show CDR1 as SEHNR and CDR2 as FQNEAQ (reference sequence). The CDR3 runs 14 residues. The CDR3 loop reads CASSPGQGGTEAFF. The CDR3 coding sequence is TGTGCCAGCAGCCCAGGACAGGGAGGTACTGAAGCTTTCTTT.

The V and J genes are TRBV28 and TRBJ2-7; the match to TRBD2 covers 7 bases. Germline V gives CDR1 MDHEN, CDR2 SYDVKM. The CDR3 runs 16 residues. The V segment lost 3 bases and the J segment 5 bases; nucleotides outside the gene matches: 13. The CDR3 loop reads CASSFSVGRAKNEQYF. The CDR3 bases are TGTGCCAGCAGTTTTTCAGTTGGGAGGGCGAAGAACGAGCAGTACTTC.

The chain uses TRBV7-2 and TRBJ2-1, with a weak D call TRBD1 (6 bases). CDR3 length: 17 amino acids. V shed 1 base and J shed 4 bases, with 17 bases lying between them. CDR1 and CDR2 (germline): SGHTA, FQGNSA. The CDR3 here is CASSLDSGVGGYNEQFF. CDR3 coding DNA: TGTGCCAGCAGCTTAGACTCAGGGGTTGGGGGATACAATGAGCAGTTCTTC.

This chain links TRBV9 with TRBJ1-1; tentative D call: TRBD1 (5 bases). Trimming removed 4 bases at V and 1 base at J, with 14 bases between. Germline V gene data show CDR1 as SGDLS and CDR2 as YYNGEE. The CDR3 is 15 residues long. The CDR3 here is CASSNLLGGNTEAFF. Here the CDR3 DNA reads TGTGCCAGCAGCAACCTCCTTGGGGGGAACACTGAAGCTTTCTTT.

This chain links TRBV4-2 with TRBJ1-2, with D maybe TRBD1 (5 bases). The V gene's germline CDR1 is LGHNA and CDR2 YNFKEQ. The germline V and J ends were trimmed by 4 bases and 2 bases, with 14 bases remaining between them. The CDR3 extends over 15 amino acids. As DNA, the CDR3 is TGTGCCAGCAGCCCCGGAACTCAGGGAAACTATGGCTACACCTTC. Its protein product is CASSPGTQGNYGYTF.

This clone was counted between two and nine times. J is TRBJ1-4 and V is TRBV6-6; D is ambiguous. The ends were cut back, 4 bases at V and 5 bases at J, with 11 bases in the middle. The CDR3 is made up of 14 amino acids. Germline-derived CDR1 and CDR2 are MNHNY and SVGAGI (reference sequence). CDR3 sequence reads: CASSSGVRNEKLFF. CDR3 nucleotide sequence: TGTGCCAGCAGTTCCGGAGTTAGGAATGAAAAACTGTTTTTT.

V gene TRBV21-1 combines with J gene TRBJ1-5; the table calls TRBD1, which could not be checked here. TRBV21-1 is designated a pseudogene. This CDR3 region has 17 residues. The CDR3 region is CASSFPPDSWADQPQHF. In DNA form, the CDR3 reads TGTGCCAGCAGCTTCCCACCGGACAGTTGGGCGGATCAGCCCCAGCATTTT.

The chain has TRBV9 and TRBJ1-1; the D is unclear. The CDR3 length is 14 residues. V lost 0 bases and J lost 10, with 16 bases in between. Germline lookup yields CDR1 SGDLS and CDR2 YYNGEE. This CDR3 reads CASSVDTGRVGAFF. The CDR3 nucleotides are TGTGCCAGCAGCGTAGATACGGGGAGGGTTGGAGCTTTCTTT.

This rearrangement joins TRBV21-1 to TRBJ1-3. TRBV21-1 is reported as a pseudogene. This CDR3 region has 17 residues. The CDR3 here is CASSKALLDARGNTIYF. The CDR3 DNA reads TGTGCCAGCAGCAAAGCGCTATTAGACGCGAGAGGAAACACCATATATTTT.

The chain's CDR3 is CASTNTRGTREQYF. The CDR3 DNA reads TGTGCCAGTACCAACACCCGGGGAACCCGCGAGCAGTACTTC. The chain joins TRBV19 to TRBJ2-7; D may be TRBD2 (5 bases). The CDR3 sequence is 14 residues long. Germline-derived CDR1 and CDR2 are LNHDA and SQIVND (reference sequence). V was trimmed by 7 bases and J by 6 bases, leaving 19 bases between them. Combining the CDR3 with reference TRBV19 and TRBJ2-7 gives the whole variable domain DGGITQSPKYLFRKEGQNVTLSCEQNLNHDAMYWYRQDPGQGLRLIYYSQIVNDFQKGDIAEGYSVSREKKESFPLTVTSAQKNPTAFYLCASTNTRGTREQYFGPGTRLTVT.

This chain uses TRBV5-1 with TRBJ2-2, with 7 bases matching TRBD1. CDR3 size: 16 residues. Germline V gene sequence: CDR1 SGHRS, CDR2 YFSETQ. The V gene end was trimmed by 3 bases and the J gene end by 6 bases; junction bases not matched to a gene: 11. The CDR3 region has the DNA TGCGCCAGCAGCTGGCAGACAGGGAGTGGGGCCGGGGAGCTGTTTTTT. Protein product: CASSWQTGSGAGELFF.

This clone was observed a few times. Distinct nucleotide sequences in the sample also encode this CDR3. J is TRBJ2-3 and V is TRBV5-1; D not certain. From germline, CDR1 is SGHRS and CDR2 YFSETQ. The CDR3 runs 12 residues. V was pared by 7 bases and J by 5 bases, with 11 bases between. CDR3 in amino acids: CASGVVGDTQYF. For the CDR3, the DNA is TGCGCCAGCGGGGTGGTTGGAGATACGCAGTATTTT.

The chain is built from TRBV11-3 and TRBJ1-1; D gene uncertain. The germline V gene has CDR1 SGHNT and CDR2 YENEEA. The CDR3 is made up of 14 amino acids. Trimming cost V 5 bases and J 0 bases, with 10 bases left between them. The CDR3 reads CASSPGGVNTEAFF. CDR3 bases: TGTGCCAGCAGCCCGGGTGGGGTGAACACTGAAGCTTTCTTT.

This clone was found many times. The gene calls are TRBV5-4 and TRBJ2-4; D possibly corresponds to TRBD1 (5 bases). Germline V gene sequence: CDR1 SGHNT, CDR2 YYREEE (reference sequence). V lost 2 bases to trimming and J lost 0 bases, with 9 bases between them. This CDR3 contains 15 residues. DNA for the CDR3: TGTGCCAGCAGCTTAGGACACTTAGCCAAAAACATTCAGTACTTC. It encodes CASSLGHLAKNIQYF.

The chain uses TRBV5-5 and TRBJ2-3; TRBD2 is a possible D gene (6 bases). V was cut by 4 bases and J by 4 bases, with 19 bases left in between. The CDR3 length is 16 residues. Looked up from germline, CDR1 is SGHKS and CDR2 is YYEKEE (reference sequence). The CDR3, as DNA: TGTGCCAGCAGCACTGGCGCGGGATGGCTCTCAGATACGCAGTATTTT. Its translation is CASSTGAGWLSDTQYF.

The table lists this clone with a few counts. This chain links TRBV7-6 with TRBJ2-3; D not certain. The ends were cut back, 1 base at V and 5 bases at J, with 7 bases in the middle. Germline V gene lookup returns CDR1 SGHVS and CDR2 FNYEAQ. CDR3 length equals 13 residues. Written as DNA, the CDR3 is TGTGCCAGCAGCTTAGTGAGGCAAGATACGCAGTATTTT. Protein sequence: CASSLVRQDTQYF. The whole variable domain, filled in from reference TRBV7-6 and TRBJ2-3, reads GAGVSQSPRYKVTKRGQDVALRCDPISGHVSLYWYRQALGQGPEFLTYFNYEAQQDKSGLPNDRFSAERPEGSISTLTIQRTEQRDSAMYRCASSLVRQDTQYFGPGTRLTVL.

The chain carries TRBV6-1 and TRBJ2-3, with D perhaps being TRBD1 or TRBD2 (5 bases each). This CDR3 contains 16 residues. Deletions cut 2 bases from V and 1 base from J, with 13 bases between. Germline V gives CDR1 MNHNS, CDR2 SASEGT. The CDR3, as DNA: TGTGCCAGCAGTGAAATCGGAAGGGACCGCACAGATACGCAGTATTTT. Protein sequence: CASSEIGRDRTDTQYF.

This chain uses TRBV6-1 with TRBJ2-1; no reliable D call. V was cut by 2 bases and J by 6 bases, with 14 bases left in between. CDR1 is MNHNS, CDR2 SASEGT, per germline. This CDR3 has 15 residues. CDR3: CASSESRIRLNEQFF. The CDR3 DNA follows: TGTGCCAGCAGTGAATCCAGAATTCGTCTCAATGAGCAGTTCTTC.

This chain links TRBV5-1 with TRBJ1-4; the match to TRBD1 covers 8 bases. The CDR3 has 15 residues. The ends lost 4 bases at V and 8 bases at J; junction bases unmatched: 10. Germline CDR1 SGHRS, CDR2 YFSETQ. The CDR3 DNA reads as TGCGCCAGCAGCGCCTCCACAGGGGGTGGAGAAAAACTGTTTTTT. This codes for CASSASTGGGEKLFF.